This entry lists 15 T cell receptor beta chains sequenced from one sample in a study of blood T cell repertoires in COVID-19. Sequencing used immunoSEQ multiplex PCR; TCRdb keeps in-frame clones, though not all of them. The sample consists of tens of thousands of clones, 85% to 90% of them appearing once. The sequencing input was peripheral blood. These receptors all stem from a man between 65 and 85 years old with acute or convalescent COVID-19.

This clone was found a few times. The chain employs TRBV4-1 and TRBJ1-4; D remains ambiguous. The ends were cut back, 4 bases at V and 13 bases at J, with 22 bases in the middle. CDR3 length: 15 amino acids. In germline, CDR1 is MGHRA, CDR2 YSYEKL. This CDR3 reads CASSRERASRSGLFF. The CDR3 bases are TGCGCCAGCAGCCGAGAAAGAGCCTCCCGGAGTGGACTGTTTTTT.

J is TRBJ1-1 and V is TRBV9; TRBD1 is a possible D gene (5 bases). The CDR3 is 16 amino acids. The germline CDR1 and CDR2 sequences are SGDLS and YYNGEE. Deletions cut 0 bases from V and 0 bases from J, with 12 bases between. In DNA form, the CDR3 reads TGTGCCAGCAGCGTAGGAGTAGGGGATATGAACACTGAAGCTTTCTTT. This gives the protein CASSVGVGDMNTEAFF.

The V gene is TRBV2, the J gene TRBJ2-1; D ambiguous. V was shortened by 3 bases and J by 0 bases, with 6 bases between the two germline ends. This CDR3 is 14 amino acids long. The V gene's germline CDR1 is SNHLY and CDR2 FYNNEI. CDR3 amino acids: CASSDLSSYNEQFF. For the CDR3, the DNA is TGTGCCAGCAGTGACTTGAGCTCCTACAATGAGCAGTTCTTC.

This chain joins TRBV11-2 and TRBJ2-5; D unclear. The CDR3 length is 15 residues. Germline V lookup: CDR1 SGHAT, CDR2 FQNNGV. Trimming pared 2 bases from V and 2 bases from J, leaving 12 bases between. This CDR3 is CASSLLTLSQETQYF. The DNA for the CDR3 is TGTGCCAGCAGCTTACTAACGCTCTCGCAAGAGACCCAGTACTTC.

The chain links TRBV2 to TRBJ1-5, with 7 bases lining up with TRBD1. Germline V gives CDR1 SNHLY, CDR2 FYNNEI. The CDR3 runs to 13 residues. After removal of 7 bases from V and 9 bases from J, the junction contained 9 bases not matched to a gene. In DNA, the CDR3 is TGTGCCAGCAACGAGAGGGGGCCGGGGCCCCAGCATTTT. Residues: CASNERGPGPQHF.

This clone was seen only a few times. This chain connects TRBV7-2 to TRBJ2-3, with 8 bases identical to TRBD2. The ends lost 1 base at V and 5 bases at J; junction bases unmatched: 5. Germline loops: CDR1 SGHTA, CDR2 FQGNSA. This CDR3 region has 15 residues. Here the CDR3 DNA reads TGTGCCAGCAGCTTAGTGGCTAGCGGGCAAGATACGCAGTATTTT. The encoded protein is CASSLVASGQDTQYF. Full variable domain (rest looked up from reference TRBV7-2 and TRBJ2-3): GAGVSQSPSNKVTEKGKDVELRCDPISGHTALYWYRQSLGQGLEFLIYFQGNSAPDKSGLPSDRFSAERTGGSVSTLTIQRTQQEDSAVYLCASSLVASGQDTQYFGPGTRLTVL.

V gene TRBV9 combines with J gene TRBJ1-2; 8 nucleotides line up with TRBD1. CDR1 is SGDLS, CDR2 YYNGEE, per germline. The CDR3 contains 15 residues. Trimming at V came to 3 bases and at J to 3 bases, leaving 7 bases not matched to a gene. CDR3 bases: TGTGCCAGCAGCGGGACAGGGCCAAGAGACTATGGCTACACCTTC. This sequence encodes CASSGTGPRDYGYTF.

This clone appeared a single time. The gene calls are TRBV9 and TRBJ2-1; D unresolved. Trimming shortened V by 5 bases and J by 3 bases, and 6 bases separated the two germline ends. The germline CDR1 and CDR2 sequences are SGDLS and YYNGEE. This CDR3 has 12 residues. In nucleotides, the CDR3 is TGTGCCAGCAGTCCAAACTACAATGAGCAGTTCTTC. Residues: CASSPNYNEQFF.

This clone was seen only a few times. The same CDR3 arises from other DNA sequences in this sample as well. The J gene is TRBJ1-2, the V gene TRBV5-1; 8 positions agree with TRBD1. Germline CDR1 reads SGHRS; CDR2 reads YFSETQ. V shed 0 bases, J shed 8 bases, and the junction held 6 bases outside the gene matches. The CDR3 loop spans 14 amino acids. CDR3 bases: TGCGCCAGCAGCTTGGGAGGACAGGGCAACGGCTACACCTTC. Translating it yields CASSLGGQGNGYTF.

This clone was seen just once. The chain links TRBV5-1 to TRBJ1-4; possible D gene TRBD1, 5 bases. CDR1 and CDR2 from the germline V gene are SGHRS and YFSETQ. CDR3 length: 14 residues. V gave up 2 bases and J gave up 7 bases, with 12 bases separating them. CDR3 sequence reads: CASSFRELGEKLFF. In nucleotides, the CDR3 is TGCGCCAGCAGCTTCAGGGAATTAGGTGAAAAACTGTTTTTT.

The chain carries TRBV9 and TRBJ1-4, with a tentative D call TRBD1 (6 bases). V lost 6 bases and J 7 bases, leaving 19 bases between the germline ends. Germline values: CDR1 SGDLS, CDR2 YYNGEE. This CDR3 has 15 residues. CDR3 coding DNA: TGTGCCAGCACCCGGGGGGCAGGGACGACTGAAAAACTGTTTTTT. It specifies CASTRGAGTTEKLFF.

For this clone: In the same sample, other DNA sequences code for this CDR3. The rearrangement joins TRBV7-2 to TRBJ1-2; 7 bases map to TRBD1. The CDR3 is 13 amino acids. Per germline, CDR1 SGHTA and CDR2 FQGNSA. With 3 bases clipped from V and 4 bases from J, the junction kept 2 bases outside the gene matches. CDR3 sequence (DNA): TGTGCCAGCAGCTTCACAGGGGCCTATGGCTACACCTTC. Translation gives CASSFTGAYGYTF.

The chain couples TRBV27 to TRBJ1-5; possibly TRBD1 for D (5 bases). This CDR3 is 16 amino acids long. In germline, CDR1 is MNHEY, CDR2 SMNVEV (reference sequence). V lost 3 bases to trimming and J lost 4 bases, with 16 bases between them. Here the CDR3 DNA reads TGTGCCAGCAGTTTTGCGGGGACCGGAGGGAATCAGCCCCAGCATTTT. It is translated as CASSFAGTGGNQPQHF.

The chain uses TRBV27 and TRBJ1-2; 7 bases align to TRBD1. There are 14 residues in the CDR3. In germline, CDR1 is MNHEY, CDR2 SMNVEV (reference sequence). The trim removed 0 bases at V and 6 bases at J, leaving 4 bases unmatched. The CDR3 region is CASSLSDRVDGYTF. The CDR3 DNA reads TGTGCCAGCAGTTTATCCGACAGGGTTGATGGCTACACCTTC.

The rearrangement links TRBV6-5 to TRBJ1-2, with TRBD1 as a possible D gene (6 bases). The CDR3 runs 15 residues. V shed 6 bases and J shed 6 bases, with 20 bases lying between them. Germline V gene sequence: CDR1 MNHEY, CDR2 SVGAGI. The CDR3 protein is CASRPITGLGHGYTF. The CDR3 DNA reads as TGTGCCAGCAGACCCATAACAGGGTTAGGTCATGGCTACACCTTC.